This TCR beta chain stems from a study of T cells in Graves' hyperthyroidism and ophthalmopathy. TCR beta CDR3 sequences were amplified from RNA transcripts. HTBI primers were used for first-round RT-PCR of the TCR CDR3. TCRdb reanalysed the multiplex PCR reads using MiXCR and keeps one entry per CDR3 protein. Of 700,000 or so distinct CDR3 sequences listed, about 14% are singletons. The CDR3 covers 15 residues. After removal of 5 bases from V and 3 bases from J, the junction contained 10 bases not matched to a gene. CDR1 and CDR2 (germline): SGHKS, YYEKEE (reference sequence). Each 10 ml fresh peripheral blood draw supplied the PBMCs.

The sample consisted of blood. The TCR was taken from a woman aged 45-65 years with Graves' ophthalmopathy. The chain employs TRBV5-5 and TRBJ2-7; 8 positions match TRBD2. CDR3 nucleotide sequence: TGTGCCAGCAGAAGGGAAACTAGCGGAATCTACGAGCAGTACTTC. Residues: CASRRETSGIYEQYF.